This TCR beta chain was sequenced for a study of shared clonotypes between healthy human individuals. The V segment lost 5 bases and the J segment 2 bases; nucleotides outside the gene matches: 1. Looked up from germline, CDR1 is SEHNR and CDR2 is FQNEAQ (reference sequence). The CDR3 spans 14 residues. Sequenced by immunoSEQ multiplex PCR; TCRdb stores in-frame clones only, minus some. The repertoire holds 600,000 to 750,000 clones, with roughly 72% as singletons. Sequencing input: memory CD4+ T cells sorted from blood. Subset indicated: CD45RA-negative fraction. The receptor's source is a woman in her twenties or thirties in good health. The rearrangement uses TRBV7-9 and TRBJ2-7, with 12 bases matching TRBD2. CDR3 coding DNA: TGTGCCAGCAGCCGACTAGCGGGAGCCTACGAGCAGTACTTC. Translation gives CASSRLAGAYEQYF.